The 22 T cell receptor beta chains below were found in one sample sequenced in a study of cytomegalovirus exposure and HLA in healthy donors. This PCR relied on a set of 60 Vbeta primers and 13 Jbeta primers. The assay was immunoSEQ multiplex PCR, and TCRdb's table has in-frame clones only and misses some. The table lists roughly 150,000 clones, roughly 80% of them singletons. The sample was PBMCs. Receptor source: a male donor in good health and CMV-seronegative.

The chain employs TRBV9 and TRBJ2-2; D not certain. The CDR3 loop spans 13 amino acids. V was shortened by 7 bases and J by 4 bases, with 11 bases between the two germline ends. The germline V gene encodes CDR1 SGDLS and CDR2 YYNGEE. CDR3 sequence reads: CASALGVTGELFF. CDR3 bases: TGTGCCAGCGCCCTAGGCGTCACCGGGGAGCTGTTTTTT.

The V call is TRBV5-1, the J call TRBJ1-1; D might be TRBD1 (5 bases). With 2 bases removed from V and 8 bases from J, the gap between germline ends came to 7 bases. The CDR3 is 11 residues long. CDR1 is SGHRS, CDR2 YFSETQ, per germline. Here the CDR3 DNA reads TGCGCCAGCAGCTTCCCAGGGGAAGCTTTCTTT. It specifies CASSFPGEAFF. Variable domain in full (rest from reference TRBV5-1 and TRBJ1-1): KAGVTQTPRYLIKTRGQQVTLSCSPISGHRSVSWYQQTPGQGLQFLFEYFSETQRNKGNFPGRFSGRQFSNSRSEMNVSTLELGDSALYLCASSFPGEAFFGQGTRLTVV.

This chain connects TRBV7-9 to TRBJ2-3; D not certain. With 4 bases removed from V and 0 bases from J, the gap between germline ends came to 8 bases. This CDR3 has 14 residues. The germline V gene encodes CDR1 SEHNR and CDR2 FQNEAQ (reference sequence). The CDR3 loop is CASSSSGSTDTQYF. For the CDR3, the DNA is TGTGCCAGCAGCTCCTCGGGTAGCACAGATACGCAGTATTTT.

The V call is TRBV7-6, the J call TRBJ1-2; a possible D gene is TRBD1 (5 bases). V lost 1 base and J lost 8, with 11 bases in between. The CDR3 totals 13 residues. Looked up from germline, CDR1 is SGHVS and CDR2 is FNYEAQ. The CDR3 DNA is TGTGCCAGCAGCTTAGTTGGGGCGCAGGGCTACACCTTC. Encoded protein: CASSLVGAQGYTF. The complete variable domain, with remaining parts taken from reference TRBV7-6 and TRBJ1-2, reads GAGVSQSPRYKVTKRGQDVALRCDPISGHVSLYWYRQALGQGPEFLTYFNYEAQQDKSGLPNDRFSAERPEGSISTLTIQRTEQRDSAMYRCASSLVGAQGYTFGSGTRLTVV.

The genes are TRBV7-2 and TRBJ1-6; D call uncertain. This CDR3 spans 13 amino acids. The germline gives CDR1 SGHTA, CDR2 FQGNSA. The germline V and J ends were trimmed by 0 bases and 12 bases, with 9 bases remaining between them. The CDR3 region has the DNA TGTGCCAGCAGCTTAGCCCTTCGGGAACCCCTCCACTTT. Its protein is CASSLALREPLHF.

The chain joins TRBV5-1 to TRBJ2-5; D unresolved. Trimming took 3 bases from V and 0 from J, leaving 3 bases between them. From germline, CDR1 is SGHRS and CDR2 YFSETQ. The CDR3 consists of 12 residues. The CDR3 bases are TGCGCCAGCAGCTCAAACCAAGAGACCCAGTACTTC. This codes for CASSSNQETQYF.

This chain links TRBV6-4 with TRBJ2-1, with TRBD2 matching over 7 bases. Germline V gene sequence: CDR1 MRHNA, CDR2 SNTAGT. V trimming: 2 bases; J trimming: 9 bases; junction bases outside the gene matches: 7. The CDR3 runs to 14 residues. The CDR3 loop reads CASSDGLREGEQFF. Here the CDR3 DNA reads TGTGCCAGCAGTGACGGGCTAAGGGAGGGTGAGCAGTTCTTC.

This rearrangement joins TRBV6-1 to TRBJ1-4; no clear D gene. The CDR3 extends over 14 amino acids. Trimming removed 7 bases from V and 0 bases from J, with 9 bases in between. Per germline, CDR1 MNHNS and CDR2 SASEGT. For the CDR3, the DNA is TGTGCCAGCAACGTGGAGCCAACTAATGAAAAACTGTTTTTT. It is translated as CASNVEPTNEKLFF.

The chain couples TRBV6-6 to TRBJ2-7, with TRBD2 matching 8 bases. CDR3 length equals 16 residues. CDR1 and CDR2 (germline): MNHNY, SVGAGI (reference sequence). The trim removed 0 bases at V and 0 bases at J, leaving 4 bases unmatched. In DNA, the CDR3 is TGTGCCAGCAGTTACTCGGGACTAGAGTCCTCCTACGAGCAGTACTTC. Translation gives CASSYSGLESSYEQYF.

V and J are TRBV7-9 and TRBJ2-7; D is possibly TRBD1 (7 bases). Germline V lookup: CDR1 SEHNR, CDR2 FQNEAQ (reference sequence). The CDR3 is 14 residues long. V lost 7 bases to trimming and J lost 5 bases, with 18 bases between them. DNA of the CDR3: TGTGCCAGCACCAGGGGGGCGGAATCCGACGAGCAGTACTTC. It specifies CASTRGAESDEQYF.

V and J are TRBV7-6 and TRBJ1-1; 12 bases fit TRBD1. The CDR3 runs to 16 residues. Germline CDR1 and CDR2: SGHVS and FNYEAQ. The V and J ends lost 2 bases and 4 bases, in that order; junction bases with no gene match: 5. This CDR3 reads CASSLWGQGAGTEAFF. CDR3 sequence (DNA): TGTGCCAGCAGCTTATGGGGACAGGGGGCGGGCACTGAAGCTTTCTTT. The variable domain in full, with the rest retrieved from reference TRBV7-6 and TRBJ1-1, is GAGVSQSPRYKVTKRGQDVALRCDPISGHVSLYWYRQALGQGPEFLTYFNYEAQQDKSGLPNDRFSAERPEGSISTLTIQRTEQRDSAMYRCASSLWGQGAGTEAFFGQGTRLTVV.

The CDR3 nucleotides read TGTGCCAGCAGTGGGGGCCTTAGCACAGATACGCAGTATTTT. Translating gives CASSGGLSTDTQYF. This chain joins TRBV6-4 and TRBJ2-3; D possibly corresponds to TRBD1 (5 bases). Germline assignment: CDR1 MRHNA and CDR2 SNTAGT. The CDR3 totals 14 residues. The germline V and J ends were trimmed by 4 bases and 0 bases, with 8 bases remaining between them.

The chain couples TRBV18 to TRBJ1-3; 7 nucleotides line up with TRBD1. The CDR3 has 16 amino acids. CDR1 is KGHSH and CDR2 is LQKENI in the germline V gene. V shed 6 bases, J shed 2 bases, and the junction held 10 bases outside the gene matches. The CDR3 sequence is CASSDQEGATGNTIYF. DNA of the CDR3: TGTGCCAGCTCCGATCAAGAGGGGGCTACTGGAAACACCATATATTTT.

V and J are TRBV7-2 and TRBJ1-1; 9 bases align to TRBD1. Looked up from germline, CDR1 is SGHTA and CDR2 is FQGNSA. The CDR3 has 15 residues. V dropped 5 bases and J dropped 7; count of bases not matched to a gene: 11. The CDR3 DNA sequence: TGTGCCAGCAGCCGCCAGATTGGACAGGGGAGTGAAGCTTTCTTT. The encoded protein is CASSRQIGQGSEAFF.

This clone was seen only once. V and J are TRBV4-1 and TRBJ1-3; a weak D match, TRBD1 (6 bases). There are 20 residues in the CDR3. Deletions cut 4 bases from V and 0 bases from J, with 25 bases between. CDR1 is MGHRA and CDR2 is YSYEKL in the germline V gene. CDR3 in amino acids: CASSLRFSVGTSFSGNTIYF. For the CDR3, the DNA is TGCGCCAGCAGCCTACGCTTTTCGGTCGGGACATCGTTCTCTGGAAACACCATATATTTT.

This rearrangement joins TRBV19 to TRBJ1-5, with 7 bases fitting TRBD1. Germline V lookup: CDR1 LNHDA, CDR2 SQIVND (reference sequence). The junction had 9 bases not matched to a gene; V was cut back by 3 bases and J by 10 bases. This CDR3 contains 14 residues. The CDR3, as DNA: TGTGCCAGTAGTATCAGGGACAGAACGACACCCCAGCATTTT. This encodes CASSIRDRTTPQHF.

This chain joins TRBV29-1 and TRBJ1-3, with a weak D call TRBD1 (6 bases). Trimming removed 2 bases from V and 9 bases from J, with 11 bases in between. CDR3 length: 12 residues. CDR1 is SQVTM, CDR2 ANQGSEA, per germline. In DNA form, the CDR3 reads TGCAGCGTTGAATCGGGGGGGCGCACCATATATTTT. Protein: CSVESGGRTIYF.

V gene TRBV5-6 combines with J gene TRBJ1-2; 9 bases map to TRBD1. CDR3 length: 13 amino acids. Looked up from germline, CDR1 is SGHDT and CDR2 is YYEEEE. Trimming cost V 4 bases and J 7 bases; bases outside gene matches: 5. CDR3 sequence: CASSRDRDRGYTF. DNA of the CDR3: TGTGCCAGCAGCCGGGACAGGGATCGTGGCTACACCTTC. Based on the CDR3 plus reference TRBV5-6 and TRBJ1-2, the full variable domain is DAGVTQSPTHLIKTRGQQVTLRCSPKSGHDTVSWYQQALGQGPQFIFQYYEEEERQRGNFPDRFSGHQFPNYSSELNVNALLLGDSALYLCASSRDRDRGYTFGSGTRLTVV.

CDR3 residues: CASSGPGQGGSYGYTF. CDR3 DNA: TGTGCCAGCAGCGGCCCGGGACAGGGAGGTAGCTATGGCTACACCTTC. The genes are TRBV14 and TRBJ1-2; 9 nucleotides line up with TRBD1. Trimming cost V 5 bases and J 4 bases; bases outside gene matches: 11. Germline V lookup: CDR1 SGHDN, CDR2 FVKESK. The CDR3 totals 16 residues.

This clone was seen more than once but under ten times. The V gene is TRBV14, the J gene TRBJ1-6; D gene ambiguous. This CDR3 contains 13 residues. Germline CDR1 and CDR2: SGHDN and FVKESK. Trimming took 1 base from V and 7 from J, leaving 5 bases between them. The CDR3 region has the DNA TGTGCCAGCAGCCAAGTTGAGAATTCACCCCTCCACTTT. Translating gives CASSQVENSPLHF.

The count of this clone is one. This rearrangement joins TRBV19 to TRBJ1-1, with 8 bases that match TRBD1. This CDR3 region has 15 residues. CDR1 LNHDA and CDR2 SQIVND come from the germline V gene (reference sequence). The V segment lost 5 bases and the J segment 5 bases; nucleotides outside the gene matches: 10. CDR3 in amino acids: CASSFPGQGLTEAFF. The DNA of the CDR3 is TGTGCCAGTAGTTTCCCAGGACAGGGATTAACTGAAGCTTTCTTT.

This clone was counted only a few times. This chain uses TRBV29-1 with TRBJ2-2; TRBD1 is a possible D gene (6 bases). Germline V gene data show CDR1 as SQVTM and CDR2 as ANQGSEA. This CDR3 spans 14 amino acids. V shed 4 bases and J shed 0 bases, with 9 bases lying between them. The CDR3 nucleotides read TGCAGCGTTGGAAGGGGGACGAACACCGGGGAGCTGTTTTTT. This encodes CSVGRGTNTGELFF.